A selection of T cell receptor beta chains follows, all from one sample in a study of cytotoxic CD8 clonotypes in ibrutinib-treated CLL. Profiled with immunoSEQ multiplex PCR; TCRdb holds only in-frame clones, not every one. Here the sample spans over 250,000 clones, approximately 76% being singletons. The sample was PBMCs, taken at disease progression, from a patient treated with ibrutinib. The receptors derive from a human donor with chronic lymphocytic leukemia. Both conserved end residues are part of each CDR3. The D gene is left open where the match is weak. Expanded clones are given a class, and other clones once, few, many or no size at all.

j_call,clone_size,v_call,d_call,cdr3_aa,cdr3_nt
TRBJ2-7,.,TRBV13,.,CASSLSRLGEQYF,TGTGCCAGCAGCTTATCCCGACTAGGGGAGCAGTACTTC
TRBJ2-5,.,TRBV7-6,TRBD2,CASSSLGRGQETQYF,TGTGCCAGCAGCTCCCTAGGGCGGGGGCAAGAGACCCAGTACTTC
TRBJ1-4,.,TRBV4-1,TRBD1,CASSQGTVATNEKLFF,TGCGCCAGCAGCCAGGGGACAGTTGCAACTAATGAAAAACTGTTTTTT
TRBJ1-2,.,TRBV11-2,.,CASRPAGLYGYTF,TGTGCCAGCAGACCTGCGGGCCTCTATGGCTACACCTTC
TRBJ2-7,.,TRBV29-1,TRBD1,CSVEASRQGKTTFSSYEQYF,TGCAGCGTTGAAGCATCACGACAGGGGAAAACGACTTTTAGCTCCTACGAGCAGTACTTC
TRBJ2-2,.,TRBV15,.,CATSRVFRSGELFF,TGTGCCACCAGCAGAGTTTTTCGCTCCGGGGAGCTGTTTTTT
TRBJ2-1,.,TRBV5-4,TRBD1,CASSLRDRVGNEQFF,TGTGCCAGCAGCTTAAGGGACAGGGTCGGCAATGAGCAGTTCTTC
TRBJ2-1,few,TRBV25-1,TRBD2,CAGGSSYNEQFF,TGTGCCGGCGGGAGCTCCTACAATGAGCAGTTCTTC
TRBJ1-1,.,TRBV30,TRBD1,CAWRSPGQGSTEAFF,TGTGCCTGGAGGAGTCCGGGACAGGGGAGCACTGAAGCTTTCTTT
TRBJ2-3,.,TRBV7-3,TRBD2,CASSLRTSGRDTQYF,TGTGCCAGCAGTTTAAGGACTAGCGGGAGAGATACGCAGTATTTT
TRBJ2-4,.,TRBV2,.,CASSDVASSFKNIQYF,TGTGCCAGCAGTGATGTAGCTAGCTCTTTCAAAAACATTCAGTACTTC
TRBJ2-1,.,TRBV29-1,.,CSVEGTSSYNEQFF,TGCAGCGTTGAAGGGACCAGCTCCTACAATGAGCAGTTCTTC
TRBJ2-7,few,TRBV5-1,.,CASSYSPESYEQYF,TGCGCCAGCAGCTATTCCCCAGAGTCCTACGAGCAGTACTTC
TRBJ2-7,.,TRBV13,TRBD1,CASSTDRGQYEQYF,TGTGCCAGCAGCACGGACAGGGGGCAGTATGAGCAGTACTTC
TRBJ2-3,.,TRBV18,.,CASSPMSSTHTQYF,TGTGCCAGCTCACCTATGTCTAGCACTCATACGCAGTATTTT
TRBJ2-1,.,TRBV28,.,CASSSGSGDEQFF,TGTGCCAGCAGCTCAGGGAGTGGCGATGAGCAGTTCTTC
TRBJ1-1,few,TRBV4-1,TRBD1,CASSQSPDRAHTEAFF,TGCGCCAGCAGCCAAAGTCCAGACAGGGCGCACACTGAAGCTTTCTTT
TRBJ2-5,.,TRBV13,.,CASSRRGEETQYF,TGTGCCAGCAGCCGGAGAGGCGAGGAGACCCAGTACTTC
TRBJ2-5,.,TRBV28,.,CASSFEGEPETQYF,TGTGCCAGCAGTTTTGAAGGGGAGCCGGAGACCCAGTACTTC
TRBJ1-1,.,TRBV10-2,TRBD1,CASSEAPGTGREAFF,TGCGCCAGCAGTGAAGCTCCCGGGACAGGAAGGGAAGCTTTCTTT
TRBJ1-6,.,TRBV7-8,.,CASRPTGSPNSPLHF,TGTGCCAGCAGGCCAACAGGGTCACCAAATTCACCCCTCCACTTT
TRBJ2-5,.,TRBV18,.,CASSPPGGPKRETQYF,TGTGCCAGCTCACCCCCAGGGGGGCCGAAAAGGGAGACCCAGTACTTC
TRBJ1-2,.,TRBV11-2,TRBD1,CASSRDSYYGYTF,TGTGCCAGCAGTCGGGACAGTTATTATGGCTACACCTTC
TRBJ2-1,.,TRBV5-1,TRBD2,CASSLLAGAGNEQFF,TGCGCCAGCAGCTTGCTAGCGGGGGCAGGGAATGAGCAGTTCTTC
TRBJ1-2,.,TRBV7-8,.,CASSLRQVEYGYTF,TGTGCCAGCAGCCTTCGACAGGTTGAATATGGCTACACCTTC
TRBJ2-1,.,TRBV29-1,TRBD1,CSALIDRAHNEQFF,TGCAGCGCTTTAATCGACAGGGCCCACAATGAGCAGTTCTTC
TRBJ2-3,.,TRBV28,.,CASSLMERASTDTQYF,TGTGCCAGCAGTTTGATGGAGCGGGCTAGCACAGATACGCAGTATTTT
TRBJ2-7,.,TRBV14,.,CASSQGWEQYF,TGTGCCAGCAGCCAAGGGTGGGAGCAGTACTTC
TRBJ1-2,few,TRBV18,.,CASSPLADYGYTF,TGTGCCAGCTCACCATTGGCGGATTATGGCTACACCTTC
TRBJ1-5,many,TRBV27,.,CASSTGQSSNQPQHF,TGTGCCAGCAGCACCGGACAGTCTAGCAATCAGCCCCAGCATTTT
TRBJ1-2,.,TRBV9,TRBD1,CASSVRTGTGDYGYTF,TGTGCCAGCAGCGTGAGGACCGGGACAGGGGACTATGGCTACACCTTC
TRBJ2-7,.,TRBV15,.,CATSRGQPYEQYF,TGTGCCACCAGCAGAGGACAGCCTTACGAGCAGTACTTC
TRBJ2-4,.,TRBV28,TRBD1,CASSQQGALAKNIQYF,TGTGCCAGCAGCCAACAGGGGGCCTTAGCCAAAAACATTCAGTACTTC
TRBJ2-5,.,TRBV7-6,TRBD1,CASSHRQGNQETQYF,TGTGCCAGCAGCCACAGACAGGGGAACCAAGAGACCCAGTACTTC
TRBJ1-5,.,TRBV19,.,CASSISQGSNQPQHF,TGTGCCAGCAGTATATCACAGGGAAGCAATCAGCCCCAGCATTTT
TRBJ1-1,few,TRBV6-6,.,CASTWNTEAFF,TGTGCCAGCACTTGGAACACTGAAGCTTTCTTT
TRBJ2-1,.,TRBV5-4,.,CATPSGTAYNEQFF,TGTGCCACTCCATCCGGGACCGCCTACAATGAGCAGTTCTTC
TRBJ1-2,once,TRBV27,TRBD1,CASSLSPGQGNYGYTF,TGTGCCAGCAGTTTATCGCCGGGACAGGGGAACTATGGCTACACCTTC
TRBJ2-2,.,TRBV2,.,CASSFFRGDTGELFF,TGTGCCAGCAGCTTCTTTAGGGGGGACACCGGGGAGCTGTTTTTT
TRBJ2-2,.,TRBV9,.,CASSVGGTYTGELFF,TGTGCCAGCAGCGTGGGCGGGACCTACACCGGGGAGCTGTTTTTT
TRBJ1-1,.,TRBV18,TRBD1,CASSTRGTGINTEAFF,TGTGCCAGCTCCACCAGGGGGACAGGGATTAACACTGAAGCTTTCTTT
TRBJ2-7,.,TRBV27,.,CASSLAGGYEQYF,TGTGCCAGCAGTTTAGCAGGGGGGTACGAGCAGTACTTC